These 21 T cell receptor beta chains were sequenced from one sample in a study of blood T cell repertoires in COVID-19. Sequencing was performed with immunoSEQ multiplex PCR; in TCRdb, only in-frame clones are kept and a portion is missing. The sample holds under 400,000 clones; 90% are singletons and the top ten take about 6.5%. Sequences were obtained from peripheral blood. The receptor set was obtained from a man between 18 and 29 years old with active or convalescent COVID-19.

The chain has TRBV19 and TRBJ1-2, with TRBD1 matching over 7 bases. With 5 bases clipped from V and 6 bases from J, the junction kept 12 bases outside the gene matches. The length of the CDR3 is 15 residues. Germline V lookup: CDR1 LNHDA, CDR2 SQIVND (reference sequence). The CDR3 DNA is TGTGCCAGTAGTTTACAATACGGGACAGCAGATGGCTACACCTTC. Translating gives CASSLQYGTADGYTF. The full variable domain, rest sourced from reference TRBV19 and TRBJ1-2, is DGGITQSPKYLFRKEGQNVTLSCEQNLNHDAMYWYRQDPGQGLRLIYYSQIVNDFQKGDIAEGYSVSREKKESFPLTVTSAQKNPTAFYLCASSLQYGTADGYTFGSGTRLTVV.

This sequence joins TRBV28 and TRBJ1-5, with 8 bases identical to TRBD1. CDR1 MDHEN and CDR2 SYDVKM come from the germline V gene. The junction had 7 bases not matched to a gene; V was cut back by 5 bases and J by 7 bases. The CDR3 runs 14 residues. DNA for the CDR3: TGTGCCAGCAGTCTCAGGACAGGGCGCCAGCCCCAGCATTTT. Encoded protein: CASSLRTGRQPQHF.

The V gene is TRBV28, the J gene TRBJ2-7; D perhaps matches TRBD2 (7 bases). The CDR3 contains 18 residues. Germline CDR1 reads MDHEN; CDR2 reads SYDVKM. The V end was cut by 2 bases, the J end by 3 bases, with 23 bases between. CDR3 DNA sequence: TGTGCCAGCAGTTTAGTCCCAGGGGAGGGGGGGCCCAACTACGAGCAGTACTTC. This sequence encodes CASSLVPGEGGPNYEQYF.

V and J are TRBV27 and TRBJ1-2, with a weak D call TRBD1 (5 bases). This CDR3 contains 13 residues. CDR1 is MNHEY and CDR2 is SMNVEV in the germline V gene (reference sequence). V was shortened by 2 bases and J by 4 bases, with 8 bases between the two germline ends. CDR3 nucleotide sequence: TGTGCCAGCAGTTTAGGGGCATTCTATGGCTACACCTTC. As protein: CASSLGAFYGYTF.

For this clone: The same CDR3 arises from other DNA sequences in this sample as well. V and J are TRBV19 and TRBJ2-1, with D uncertain. Germline assignment: CDR1 LNHDA and CDR2 SQIVND (reference sequence). The V gene lost 3 bases and the J gene lost 0 bases, with 9 bases spanning the gap. The CDR3 covers 15 residues. CDR3 residues: CASSILRSSYNEQFF. The DNA for the CDR3 is TGTGCCAGTAGTATTTTACGGAGCTCCTACAATGAGCAGTTCTTC.

The J gene is TRBJ2-1, the V gene TRBV28; weak D call: TRBD1 (5 bases). From germline, CDR1 is MDHEN and CDR2 SYDVKM. The CDR3 loop spans 15 amino acids. Trimming took off 2 bases at V and 5 bases at J, with 13 bases between the two ends. The CDR3 protein is CASSLEAGYHNEQFF. The CDR3 coding sequence is TGTGCCAGCAGTTTAGAGGCAGGGTACCACAATGAGCAGTTCTTC.

The CDR3 here is CASSRRDRVNYGYTF. The DNA for the CDR3 is TGTGCCAGCAGCCGCCGGGACAGGGTCAACTATGGCTACACCTTC. This chain connects TRBV7-2 to TRBJ1-2; 9 nucleotides agree with TRBD1. Trimming at V came to 5 bases and at J to 2 bases, leaving 6 bases not matched to a gene. This CDR3 comprises 15 residues. The germline CDR1 and CDR2 sequences are SGHTA and FQGNSA.

V and J are TRBV28 and TRBJ1-2, with 7 positions matching TRBD1. Unmatched junction bases numbered 4, after V lost 6 bases and J lost 3 bases. From germline, CDR1 is MDHEN and CDR2 SYDVKM. The CDR3 is made up of 13 amino acids. The CDR3 region is CASSPTGYYGYTF. The CDR3 DNA is TGTGCCAGCAGCCCGACAGGGTACTATGGCTACACCTTC.

CDR3 DNA sequence: TGTGCCAGCAGCTTCTCTAGCGGGAGCCTTTACGAGCAGTACTTC. Translating gives CASSFSSGSLYEQYF. This chain links TRBV7-2 with TRBJ2-7; 10 nucleotides agree with TRBD2. With 3 bases clipped from V and 4 bases from J, the junction kept 6 bases outside the gene matches. The CDR3 is 15 residues long. Germline loops: CDR1 SGHTA, CDR2 FQGNSA.

The table lists this clone with a count of one. The chain joins TRBV7-3 to TRBJ2-7; weak D call: TRBD2 (6 bases). Per germline, CDR1 SGHTA and CDR2 FQGTGA. The CDR3 runs to 14 residues. V was shortened by 5 bases and J by 4 bases, with 15 bases between the two germline ends. The CDR3 region is CASSPNGGPYEQYF. The CDR3 DNA reads TGTGCCAGCAGCCCTAATGGAGGGCCTTACGAGCAGTACTTC.

The chain is built from TRBV27 and TRBJ2-4, with 9 bases fitting TRBD1. V was clipped by 6 bases and J by 5 bases; unmatched bases: 8. Germline CDR1 reads MNHEY; CDR2 reads SMNVEV (reference sequence). The CDR3 runs 15 residues. The CDR3, as DNA: TGTGCCAGCAGCGGGACGGGACAGGGCGAAAACATTCAGTACTTC. It yields the protein CASSGTGQGENIQYF.

The V gene is TRBV18, the J gene TRBJ1-6; possible D gene TRBD1, 5 bases. This CDR3 spans 15 amino acids. V was cut by 4 bases and J by 9 bases, with 16 bases left in between. The germline gives CDR1 KGHSH, CDR2 LQKENI. CDR3: CASSQGTEGGSPLHF. The CDR3 DNA follows: TGTGCCAGCTCACAGGGGACGGAGGGAGGTTCACCCCTCCACTTT. Using reference TRBV18 and TRBJ1-6 for the parts outside the CDR3, the full variable domain is NAGVMQNPRHLVRRRGQEARLRCSPMKGHSHVYWYRQLPEEGLKFMVYLQKENIIDESGMPKERFSAEFPKEGPSILRIQQVVRGDSAAYFCASSQGTEGGSPLHFGNGTRLTVT.

V is TRBV29-1 and J is TRBJ2-1; maybe TRBD1 (6 bases). The V end was cut by 4 bases, the J end by 6 bases, with 16 bases between. CDR1 and CDR2 from the germline V gene are SQVTM and ANQGSEA. CDR3 length: 14 residues. The CDR3 DNA is TGCAGCGTTGTGGGCAGGGGTATTTTCAATGAGCAGTTCTTC. Protein product: CSVVGRGIFNEQFF.

Only one count was recorded for this clone. The chain combines TRBV5-5 with TRBJ1-5; the D gene is possibly TRBD1 (6 bases). This CDR3 is 15 amino acids long. The V and J ends lost 4 bases and 4 bases respectively, with 15 bases between them. Looked up from germline, CDR1 is SGHKS and CDR2 is YYEKEE (reference sequence). The CDR3 sequence: CASSPDVGGNQPQHF. In DNA, the CDR3 is TGTGCCAGCAGCCCCGACGTAGGGGGAAATCAGCCCCAGCATTTT.

The chain is built from TRBV19 and TRBJ2-3; the match to TRBD1 covers 11 bases. The J segment lost 5 bases and the V segment lost 10 bases, leaving 8 bases of the junction unmatched. Germline CDR1 is LNHDA and CDR2 is SQIVND (reference sequence). The CDR3 runs to 14 residues. The CDR3 loop is CATRTGGFVDTQYF. In DNA, the CDR3 is TGTGCCACTAGGACAGGGGGCTTTGTAGATACGCAGTATTTT.

A few counts support this clone. The chain joins TRBV28 to TRBJ2-7, with D possibly matching TRBD1 (5 bases). Germline-derived CDR1 and CDR2 are MDHEN and SYDVKM. The germline V and J ends were trimmed by 3 bases and 4 bases, with 7 bases remaining between them. The CDR3 sequence is 12 residues long. CDR3 nucleotides: TGTGCCAGCAGTTTTAGACAGTACGAGCAGTACTTC. Its protein product is CASSFRQYEQYF. The full variable domain, with the rest looked up from reference TRBV28 and TRBJ2-7, is DVKVTQSSRYLVKRTGEKVFLECVQDMDHENMFWYRQDPGLGLRLIYFSYDVKMKEKGDIPEGYSVSREKKERFSLILESASTNQTSMYLCASSFRQYEQYFGPGTRLTVT.

The genes are TRBV6-2 or TRBV6-3 and TRBJ1-2; the D is unclear. Deletions cut 3 bases from V and 6 bases from J, with 11 bases between. The length of the CDR3 is 13 residues. Per germline, CDR1 MNHEY and CDR2 SVGEGT. The CDR3 is CASSYVQTNGYTF. The CDR3 DNA is TGTGCCAGCAGTTATGTCCAGACAAATGGCTACACCTTC.

The rearrangement joins TRBV19 to TRBJ2-1, with D possibly being TRBD2 (5 bases). Germline-derived CDR1 and CDR2 are LNHDA and SQIVND (reference sequence). V lost 10 bases and J lost 4, with 14 bases in between. The CDR3 extends over 13 amino acids. The CDR3 here is CATSPRGYNEQFF. CDR3 sequence (DNA): TGTGCCACCTCACCTCGGGGATACAATGAGCAGTTCTTC.

This chain connects TRBV7-9 to TRBJ2-2; TRBD1 agrees at 11 bases. V shed 3 bases, J shed 7 bases, and the junction held 7 bases outside the gene matches. The CDR3 totals 16 residues. Germline V CDR1 and CDR2: SEHNR, FQNEAQ (reference sequence). The CDR3 DNA reads TGTGCCAGCAGCTTCGGGACAGGGGGTGGTCACGGGGAGCTGTTTTTT. Translation: CASSFGTGGGHGELFF.

The V call is TRBV7-2, the J call TRBJ1-6; D perhaps matches TRBD1 (5 bases). Germline V lookup: CDR1 SGHTA, CDR2 FQGNSA. The V and J ends lost 3 bases and 8 bases respectively, with 11 bases between them. The CDR3 has 14 residues. CDR3 sequence: CASSLEGLYSPLHF. CDR3 coding DNA: TGTGCCAGCAGCTTGGAGGGACTGTATTCACCCCTCCACTTT.

The chain is built from TRBV28 and TRBJ2-5; 9 bases line up with TRBD1. The J segment lost 5 bases and the V segment lost 2 bases, leaving 6 bases of the junction unmatched. Germline V gene lookup returns CDR1 MDHEN and CDR2 SYDVKM. This CDR3 has 15 amino acids. CDR3 bases: TGTGCCAGCAGTTTAGGACAGGGGTTTTTGGAGACCCAGTACTTC. Protein sequence: CASSLGQGFLETQYF.